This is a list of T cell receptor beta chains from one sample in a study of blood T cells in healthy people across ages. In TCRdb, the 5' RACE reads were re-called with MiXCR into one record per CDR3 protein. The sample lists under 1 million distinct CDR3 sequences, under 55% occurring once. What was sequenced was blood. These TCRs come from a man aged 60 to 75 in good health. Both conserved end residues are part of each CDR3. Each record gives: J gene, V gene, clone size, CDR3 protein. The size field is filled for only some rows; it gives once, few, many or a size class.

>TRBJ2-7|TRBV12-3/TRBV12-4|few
CASSLSSLSYEQYF
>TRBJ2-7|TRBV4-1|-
CASSQEGNIGYEQYF
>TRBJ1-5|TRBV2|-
CASIPDRVVADSNQPQHF
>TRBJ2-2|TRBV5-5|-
CASSPRQETNTGELFF
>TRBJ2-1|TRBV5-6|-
CASSSGDRAPFYNEQFF
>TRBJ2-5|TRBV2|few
CASKASGDQETQYF
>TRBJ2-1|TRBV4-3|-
CASSQRPASGLRIYNEQFF
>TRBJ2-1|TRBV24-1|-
CATSVNSREQFF
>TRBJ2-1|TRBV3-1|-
CASSQGWDNEQFF
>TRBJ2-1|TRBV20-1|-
CSARPTGEPSWDEQFF
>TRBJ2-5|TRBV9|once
CASSPSAHQEAQYF
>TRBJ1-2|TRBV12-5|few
CASGFTGSGYTF
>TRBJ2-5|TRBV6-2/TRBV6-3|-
CASSREYQETQYF
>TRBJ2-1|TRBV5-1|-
CASSFPPAPYNEQFF
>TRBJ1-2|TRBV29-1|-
CSVTKTGGYYGYTF
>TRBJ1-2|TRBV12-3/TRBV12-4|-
CASSSNHGLDGYTF
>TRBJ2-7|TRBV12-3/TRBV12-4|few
CASSPGAKLGFEQYF
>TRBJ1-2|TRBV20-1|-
CSAPLTTGTGYTF
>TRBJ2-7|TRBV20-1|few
CSARVPRRNEQYF
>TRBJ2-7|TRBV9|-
CASSVQTSPSYEQYF
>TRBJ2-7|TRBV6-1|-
CASSEAGTASYEQYF
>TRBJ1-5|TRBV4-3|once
CASSQDRVSYQPQHF
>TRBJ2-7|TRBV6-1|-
CASRLGNSYEQYF
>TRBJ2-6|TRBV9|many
CASGDPGANVLTF
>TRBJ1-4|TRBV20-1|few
CSVIGTNEKLFF
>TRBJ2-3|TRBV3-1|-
CASSQGNRASTDTQYF
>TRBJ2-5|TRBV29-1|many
CSVEDQDRGSQETQYF
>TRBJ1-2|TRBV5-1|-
CASSLDRPGQDYGYTF
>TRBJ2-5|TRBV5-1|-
CASSTGGNFQETQYF
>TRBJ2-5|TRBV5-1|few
CASSLAPGAQETQYF
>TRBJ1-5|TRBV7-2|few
CASSFVNQPQHF
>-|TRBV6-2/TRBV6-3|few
CASSAYWAASYEQYF
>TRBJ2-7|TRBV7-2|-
CASSRRGFAGASYEQYF
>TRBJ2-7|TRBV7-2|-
CASSARLTYEQYF
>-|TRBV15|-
CATSQDFEQYF
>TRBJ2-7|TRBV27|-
CASSFTDSYEQYF
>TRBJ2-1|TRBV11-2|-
CASSLVSGTGWNERFF
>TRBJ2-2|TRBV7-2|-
CASSLLQTGELFF
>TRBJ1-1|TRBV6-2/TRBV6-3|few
CASRDVRGHTEAFF
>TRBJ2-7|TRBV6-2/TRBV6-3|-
CASIRGGSYEQYF
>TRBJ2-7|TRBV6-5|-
CASRARGADRGEQYF
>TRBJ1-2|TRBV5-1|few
CASGRDGASYGYTF
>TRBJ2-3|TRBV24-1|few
CATSEARGRNTQYF
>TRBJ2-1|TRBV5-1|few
CASSLVSVNEQFF
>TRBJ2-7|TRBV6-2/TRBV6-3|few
CASSIVGYEQYF
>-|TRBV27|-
CASSSGLAGSCEQYF
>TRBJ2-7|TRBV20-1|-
CSARLGVRAGSYEQYF
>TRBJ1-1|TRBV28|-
CASTSGVTEAFF
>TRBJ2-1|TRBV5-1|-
CASSVRDSREEQFF
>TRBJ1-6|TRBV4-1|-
CASSQEGDWSSPLHF
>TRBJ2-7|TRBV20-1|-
CSAWESYEQYF
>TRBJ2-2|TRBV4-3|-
CASSQDSPGGTHTGELFF